The 32 T cell receptor beta chains below come from one sample, sequenced in a study of beta chain features in type 1 diabetes. Study results and caveats: Researchers report that Type 1 diabetes patients had moderately but significantly shorter TCRB CDR3s across all four CD4+ subsets.

These receptors have no known antigen. The whole isolated RNA underwent reverse transcription, so sequencing captured expressed TCRB transcripts. The assay was immunoSEQ multiplex PCR, and TCRdb's table has in-frame clones only and misses some. The sample shows approximately 730,000 clones, around 15% of them seen only once. The sample taken for sequencing was naive CD4+ T cells from blood. These receptors all come from a man younger than 35 with type 1 diabetes.

The chain uses TRBV5-1 and TRBJ2-5; 7 bases map to TRBD1. CDR3 length equals 16 residues. Germline CDR1 and CDR2: SGHRS and YFSETQ. V dropped 2 bases and J dropped 1; count of bases not matched to a gene: 8. CDR3 in amino acids: CASSLQGNGLQETQYF. For the CDR3, the DNA is TGCGCCAGCAGCTTACAGGGGAATGGGCTCCAAGAGACCCAGTACTTC.

This clone was counted a few times. This chain uses TRBV30 with TRBJ2-5; 15 positions agree with TRBD2. The CDR3 is 18 residues long. V lost 1 base to trimming and J lost 5 bases; unmatched junction nucleotides: 11. Germline CDR1 reads GTSNPN; CDR2 reads SVGIG (reference sequence). The CDR3 protein is CAWSAQWTSGGVPETQYF. Written as DNA, the CDR3 is TGTGCCTGGAGTGCACAGTGGACTAGCGGGGGGGTCCCGGAGACCCAGTACTTC.

This clone has only a few counts. This sample also contains other DNA sequences that code for the same CDR3. The rearrangement uses TRBV18 and TRBJ2-7, with D hard to call. Trimming took 2 bases from V and 2 from J, leaving 4 bases between them. Germline V gene lookup returns CDR1 KGHSH and CDR2 LQKENI. CDR3 length equals 12 residues. For the CDR3, the DNA is TGTGCCAGCTCACCAGGCACCTACGAGCAGTACTTC. Amino acids: CASSPGTYEQYF.

This clone has more than one count but fewer than ten. The chain combines TRBV29-1 with TRBJ2-1, with TRBD2 matching 13 bases. Per germline, CDR1 SQVTM and CDR2 ANQGSEA. J gave up 7 bases and V 7 bases, and 10 bases lay outside the gene matches. This CDR3 is built from 15 residues. The CDR3 is CSAFPGLAGRNEQFF. As DNA, the CDR3 is TGCAGCGCATTTCCGGGACTAGCGGGGAGAAATGAGCAGTTCTTC.

V is TRBV19 and J is TRBJ2-7, with 8 bases lining up with TRBD2. Looked up from germline, CDR1 is LNHDA and CDR2 is SQIVND (reference sequence). V shed 7 bases and J 4 bases; nucleotides not matched to a gene: 15. The CDR3 contains 16 residues. The CDR3 region is CASTTGGSEGFYEQYF. DNA of the CDR3: TGTGCCAGTACCACGGGAGGGTCGGAGGGGTTTTACGAGCAGTACTTC.

The chain couples TRBV5-8 to TRBJ1-1, with a tentative D call TRBD1 (6 bases). CDR1 and CDR2 (germline): SGHTS, YDEGEE. The V end was cut by 0 bases, the J end by 1 base, with 10 bases between. The length of the CDR3 is 15 residues. The CDR3 nucleotides read TGTGCCAGCAGCTTGGGAGACAGGCAGAACACTGAAGCTTTCTTT. Translation gives CASSLGDRQNTEAFF. The entire variable domain, with the rest obtained from reference TRBV5-8 and TRBJ1-1, is as follows: EAGVTQSPTHLIKTRGQQATLRCSPISGHTSVYWYQQALGLGLQFLLWYDEGEERNRGNFPPRFSGRQFPNYSSELNVNALELEDSALYLCASSLGDRQNTEAFFGQGTRLTVV.

This clone came up a few times. V usage is TRBV19 and J usage is TRBJ2-1; 11 bases are shared with TRBD2. CDR3 size: 16 residues. Germline V gene data show CDR1 as LNHDA and CDR2 as SQIVND (reference sequence). V lost 3 bases to trimming and J lost 9 bases; unmatched junction nucleotides: 10. The chain's CDR3 is CASSISGGVIAGEQFF. The DNA of the CDR3 is TGTGCCAGTAGTATTAGCGGGGGGGTGATCGCCGGTGAGCAGTTCTTC.

The chain joins TRBV6-5 to TRBJ2-1; D may be TRBD1 (6 bases). CDR1 is MNHEY and CDR2 is SVGAGI in the germline V gene. Trimming stripped 5 bases from V and 7 bases from J, with 9 bases between. This CDR3 region has 12 residues. CDR3: CASSHRANEQFF. In DNA form, the CDR3 reads TGTGCCAGCAGTCACAGGGCTAATGAGCAGTTCTTC.

V is TRBV28 and J is TRBJ1-1; TRBD1 is a possible D gene (5 bases). Germline V lookup: CDR1 MDHEN, CDR2 SYDVKM. The germline V and J ends were trimmed by 2 bases and 6 bases, with 10 bases remaining between them. The CDR3 consists of 13 residues. The CDR3 reads CASSLGGWAEAFF. CDR3 coding DNA: TGTGCCAGCAGTTTAGGGGGTTGGGCTGAAGCTTTCTTT.

The CDR3 is CSVELRARNTEAFF. CDR3 nucleotides: TGCAGCGTTGAACTCAGGGCCAGGAACACTGAAGCTTTCTTT. J is TRBJ1-1 and V is TRBV29-1; perhaps TRBD1 as D (5 bases). CDR1 is SQVTM, CDR2 ANQGSEA, per germline. The V and J ends lost 2 bases and 1 base respectively, with 11 bases between them. The CDR3 sequence is 14 residues long.

This clone was found a few times. The chain combines TRBV7-8 with TRBJ1-2; D call uncertain. CDR1 is SGHVS, CDR2 FQNEAQ, per germline. The CDR3 totals 14 residues. With 3 bases removed from V and 1 base from J, the gap between germline ends came to 9 bases. Here the CDR3 reads CASSFLSINYGYTF. CDR3 DNA sequence: TGTGCCAGCAGCTTCTTGTCCATTAACTATGGCTACACCTTC.

The V and J genes are TRBV5-1 and TRBJ1-1, with 7 bases aligning to TRBD1. The CDR3 contains 12 residues. The V and J ends lost 4 bases and 6 bases, in that order; junction bases with no gene match: 3. From germline, CDR1 is SGHRS and CDR2 YFSETQ. The CDR3: CASSGDSPEAFF. The DNA of the CDR3 is TGCGCCAGCAGCGGGGACAGTCCTGAAGCTTTCTTT.

This clone appeared a few times. This sequence joins TRBV5-4 and TRBJ1-2; possible D gene TRBD1, 5 bases. V shed 7 bases and J shed 6 bases, with 16 bases lying between them. The CDR3 spans 13 residues. Germline V gene data show CDR1 as SGHNT and CDR2 as YYREEE (reference sequence). CDR3: CASRLTGTHGYTF. The DNA of the CDR3 is TGTGCCAGCCGACTCACCGGGACCCATGGCTACACCTTC.

The rearrangement links TRBV10-3 to TRBJ2-7; D remains unclear. This CDR3 has 13 residues. Trimming took 6 bases from V and 6 from J, leaving 15 bases between them. Germline CDR1 is ENHRY and CDR2 is SYGVKD. CDR3 sequence (DNA): TGTGCCATCAGCTCTCAGGCTTCCGGCGAGCAGTACTTC. Its translation is CAISSQASGEQYF.

Only a few counts were recorded for this clone. The chain carries TRBV5-1 and TRBJ1-2; the match to TRBD1 covers 8 bases. CDR1 is SGHRS, CDR2 YFSETQ, per germline. This CDR3 comprises 14 residues. With V trimmed by 1 base and J by 3 bases, 2 bases remained unmatched. This CDR3 is CASSLQGADYGYTF. For the CDR3, the DNA is TGCGCCAGCAGCTTGCAGGGGGCAGACTATGGCTACACCTTC.

This clone came up a few times. The chain uses TRBV5-6 and TRBJ2-2; D gene unclear. CDR1 is SGHDT and CDR2 is YYEEEE in the germline V gene. Trimming pared 5 bases from V and 4 bases from J, leaving 15 bases between. The CDR3 covers 15 residues. The CDR3 reads CASRATRAPTGELFF. CDR3 nucleotide sequence: TGTGCCAGCAGAGCAACCCGGGCCCCCACCGGGGAGCTGTTTTTT. Variable domain in full (rest from reference TRBV5-6 and TRBJ2-2): DAGVTQSPTHLIKTRGQQVTLRCSPKSGHDTVSWYQQALGQGPQFIFQYYEEEERQRGNFPDRFSGHQFPNYSSELNVNALLLGDSALYLCASRATRAPTGELFFGEGSRLTVL.

In its sample, this clone was seen a few times. The V and J genes are TRBV7-2 and TRBJ1-6; D unresolved. Germline V gene data show CDR1 as SGHTA and CDR2 as FQGNSA. This CDR3 has 13 residues. V shed 2 bases and J shed 7 bases, with 6 bases lying between them. CDR3 sequence: CASSLRQNSPLHF. The CDR3 region has the DNA TGTGCCAGCAGCTTAAGGCAAAATTCACCCCTCCACTTT.

This clone was recorded once. The chain employs TRBV11-2 and TRBJ2-2; D perhaps matches TRBD2 (6 bases). Germline V gene lookup returns CDR1 SGHAT and CDR2 FQNNGV. V was shortened by 7 bases and J by 5 bases, with 17 bases between the two germline ends. The CDR3 contains 15 residues. The CDR3 coding sequence is TGTGCCAGCAACCCTTCCGGGGGTGGGACCGGGGAGCTGTTTTTT. It translates to CASNPSGGGTGELFF.

This clone was recorded a few times. The chain carries TRBV9 and TRBJ2-2; D is unclear. CDR1 and CDR2 (germline): SGDLS, YYNGEE. The CDR3 consists of 12 residues. V lost 4 bases and J lost 4, with 5 bases in between. CDR3 protein: CASSPRTGELFF. The CDR3, as DNA: TGTGCCAGCAGCCCCCGCACCGGGGAGCTGTTTTTT.

The genes are TRBV5-1 and TRBJ2-3, with 8 bases identical to TRBD2. The CDR3 sequence is 16 residues long. The germline V gene has CDR1 SGHRS and CDR2 YFSETQ. V shed 0 bases and J 6 bases; nucleotides not matched to a gene: 9. CDR3 nucleotides: TGCGCCAGCAGCTTGGGAGGAGCGGGGGCTCGGGATACGCAGTATTTT. Its protein is CASSLGGAGARDTQYF.

This chain joins TRBV29-1 and TRBJ2-3, with 7 nucleotides matching TRBD1. The V gene's germline CDR1 is SQVTM and CDR2 ANQGSEA. CDR3 length equals 13 residues. The V gene end was trimmed by 4 bases and the J gene end by 2 bases; junction bases not matched to a gene: 3. The CDR3 loop reads CSVADRPTDTQYF. The CDR3 region has the DNA TGCAGCGTTGCGGACAGGCCCACAGATACGCAGTATTTT.

The chain recombines TRBV19 with TRBJ1-1; TRBD1 might be the D (6 bases). V dropped 3 bases and J dropped 2 bases, with 13 bases sitting between them. CDR3 length: 15 amino acids. The V gene's germline CDR1 is LNHDA and CDR2 SQIVND (reference sequence). The CDR3 loop reads CASSMGAAGNTEAFF. The CDR3 bases are TGTGCCAGTAGTATGGGGGCTGCGGGAAACACTGAAGCTTTCTTT.

V usage is TRBV11-2 and J usage is TRBJ2-5; 7 nucleotides match TRBD1. Germline-derived CDR1 and CDR2 are SGHAT and FQNNGV. Trimming removed 10 bases from V and 5 bases from J; junction bases left unmatched: 10. The CDR3 length is 13 residues. CDR3 protein: CATLIQGIETQYF. For the CDR3, the DNA is TGTGCCACGCTGATACAGGGGATCGAGACCCAGTACTTC.

The chain employs TRBV27 and TRBJ2-7, with 10 bases identical to TRBD1. The CDR3 contains 16 residues. V was clipped by 2 bases and J by 4 bases; unmatched bases: 8. The germline V gene encodes CDR1 MNHEY and CDR2 SMNVEV (reference sequence). The CDR3 spells CASSLAGTGVGYEQYF. CDR3 in DNA: TGTGCCAGCAGTTTAGCGGGGACAGGGGTAGGATACGAGCAGTACTTC.

The J gene is TRBJ1-1, the V gene TRBV30, with D hard to call. The CDR3 extends over 12 amino acids. Germline V lookup: CDR1 GTSNPN, CDR2 SVGIG (reference sequence). Trimming left V 0 bases short and J 11 bases short, with 13 bases between. CDR3 protein: CAWSVPGLSAFF. The CDR3, as DNA: TGTGCCTGGAGTGTACCTGGCCTTTCGGCTTTCTTT.

The chain carries TRBV15 and TRBJ2-2; 7 nucleotides line up with TRBD1. This CDR3 is built from 13 residues. Unmatched junction bases numbered 1, after V lost 3 bases and J lost 6 bases. Germline V gene lookup returns CDR1 LNHNV and CDR2 YYDKDF (reference sequence). The CDR3 here is CATSSQGAGELFF. The CDR3 DNA reads as TGTGCCACCAGCAGTCAGGGGGCCGGGGAGCTGTTTTTT. The full variable domain, completed using reference TRBV15 and TRBJ2-2, is DAMVIQNPRYQVTQFGKPVTLSCSQTLNHNVMYWYQQKSSQAPKLLFHYYDKDFNNEADTPDNFQSRRPNTSFCFLDIRSPGLGDTAMYLCATSSQGAGELFFGEGSRLTVL.

The rearrangement links TRBV9 to TRBJ1-5; no reliable D call. In germline, CDR1 is SGDLS, CDR2 YYNGEE. CDR3 length: 15 residues. V shed 0 bases and J shed 4 bases, with 11 bases lying between them. The CDR3 is CASSVDPQVNQPQHF. The CDR3 DNA reads TGTGCCAGCAGCGTAGACCCCCAAGTGAATCAGCCCCAGCATTTT.

The rearrangement joins TRBV6-5 to TRBJ1-1; D possibly corresponds to TRBD1 (6 bases). The CDR3 is made up of 13 amino acids. V dropped 6 bases and J dropped 3 bases, with 11 bases sitting between them. The germline V gene encodes CDR1 MNHEY and CDR2 SVGAGI. The CDR3 protein is CASRRQEDTEAFF. The CDR3 bases are TGTGCCAGCAGGCGACAGGAGGACACTGAAGCTTTCTTT.

This clone was picked up a small number of times. J is TRBJ2-6 and V is TRBV18; D unresolved. Looked up from germline, CDR1 is KGHSH and CDR2 is LQKENI. This CDR3 contains 18 residues. Trimming removed 0 bases from V and 0 bases from J, with 12 bases in between. CDR3 region: CASSPPAGLYSGANVLTF. CDR3 coding DNA: TGTGCCAGCTCACCACCCGCAGGCCTTTACTCTGGGGCCAACGTCCTGACTTTC.

V gene TRBV4-1 combines with J gene TRBJ2-6; a possible D gene is TRBD1 (5 bases). Germline V gene sequence: CDR1 MGHRA, CDR2 YSYEKL. There are 17 residues in the CDR3. V was trimmed by 1 base and J by 0 bases, leaving 10 bases between them. The chain's CDR3 is CASSQGDRSSGANVLTF. DNA of the CDR3: TGCGCCAGCAGCCAAGGAGACAGAAGCTCTGGGGCCAACGTCCTGACTTTC.

This clone was observed a handful of times. The chain uses TRBV7-9 and TRBJ2-3; no clear D. Germline values: CDR1 SEHNR, CDR2 FQNEAQ (reference sequence). The CDR3 sequence is 13 residues long. V lost 1 base and J 4 bases, leaving 6 bases between the germline ends. CDR3 loop: CASSLDFADTQYF. For the CDR3, the DNA is TGTGCCAGCAGCTTAGATTTCGCAGATACGCAGTATTTT.

This chain's CDR3 is CASSEYTGREGAGYTF. Written as DNA, the CDR3 is TGTGCCAGCAGTGAATATACCGGTAGAGAAGGAGCAGGCTACACCTTC. The rearrangement uses TRBV25-1 and TRBJ1-2; no firm D call. This CDR3 has 16 amino acids. Between the trimmed V and J ends, which lost 0 bases and 8 bases, there was a span of 19 bases. Germline V lookup: CDR1 MGHDK, CDR2 SYGVNS.